Below are 21 T cell receptor beta chains sequenced from a single sample in a study of blood T cell repertoires in COVID-19. Profiling relied on immunoSEQ multiplex PCR, and the TCRdb table lists in-frame clones only, not all of them. The data show 20,000 to 25,000 clones, 85% to 95% seen once. The sequenced material came from peripheral blood. Receptors originate from a human donor in a cohort sampled during active COVID-19.

V gene TRBV29-1 combines with J gene TRBJ2-1; D is possibly TRBD2 (5 bases). The germline CDR1 and CDR2 sequences are SQVTM and ANQGSEA. CDR3 length: 13 amino acids. V lost 8 bases to trimming and J lost 3 bases, with 14 bases between them. Here the CDR3 DNA reads TGCAGCTCCCGGACTTCCGTCTACAATGAGCAGTTCTTC. It translates to CSSRTSVYNEQFF.

This clone occurred once. The chain joins TRBV9 to TRBJ2-3; D unclear. The CDR3 is 15 amino acids. Germline CDR1 and CDR2: SGDLS and YYNGEE. V was trimmed by 0 bases and J by 2 bases, leaving 10 bases between them. The CDR3 DNA reads TGTGCCAGCAGCGTAGACGGCGGATACACAGATACGCAGTATTTT. Its protein product is CASSVDGGYTDTQYF.

This clone came up once. This chain joins TRBV29-1 and TRBJ1-1, with D unclear. The ends were cut back, 6 bases at V and 4 bases at J, with 12 bases in the middle. CDR1 SQVTM and CDR2 ANQGSEA come from the germline V gene. This CDR3 has 12 residues. CDR3 sequence reads: CSVLQWRTEAFF. Here the CDR3 DNA reads TGCAGCGTCTTACAGTGGCGCACTGAAGCTTTCTTT.

The chain combines TRBV25-1 with TRBJ2-5; D may be TRBD2 (5 bases). The CDR3 length is 15 residues. The V gene lost 3 bases and the J gene lost 1 base, with 12 bases spanning the gap. In germline, CDR1 is MGHDK, CDR2 SYGVNS. DNA of the CDR3: TGTGCCAGCAGTGATCAGGACCGGGGCCAAGAGACCCAGTACTTC. It translates to CASSDQDRGQETQYF.

Here the CDR3 DNA reads TGTGTACCCCACGAGGCCGAGTTGTACGAGCAGTACTTC. It codes for CVPHEAELYEQYF. This chain uses TRBV21-1 with TRBJ2-7; the tabulated D call, TRBD2, remains unverified against the DNA. TRBV21-1 is given as a pseudogene. The CDR3 totals 13 residues.

The chain carries TRBV7-9 and TRBJ1-5, with D hard to call. Trimming pared 1 base from V and 0 bases from J, leaving 10 bases between. The V gene's germline CDR1 is SEHNR and CDR2 FQNEAQ (reference sequence). The CDR3 is 16 amino acids. This CDR3 is CASSLGSGNSNQPQHF. DNA for the CDR3: TGTGCCAGCAGCTTAGGGTCGGGAAATAGCAATCAGCCCCAGCATTTT. The variable domain in full, with the rest retrieved from reference TRBV7-9 and TRBJ1-5, is DTGVSQNPRHKITKRGQNVTFRCDPISEHNRLYWYRQTLGQGPEFLTYFQNEAQLEKSRLLSDRFSAERPKGSFSTLEIQRTEQGDSAMYLCASSLGSGNSNQPQHFGDGTRLSIL.

The chain is built from TRBV9 and TRBJ1-1; weak D call: TRBD1 (5 bases). This CDR3 has 15 amino acids. Germline-derived CDR1 and CDR2 are SGDLS and YYNGEE. Deletions cut 1 base from V and 1 base from J, with 11 bases between. The CDR3 DNA is TGTGCCAGCAGCGTACGAGACAGTGGGAACACTGAAGCTTTCTTT. Protein product: CASSVRDSGNTEAFF.

This chain connects TRBV18 to TRBJ2-3; D not certain. Per the germline V gene, CDR1 is KGHSH and CDR2 is LQKENI. The CDR3 is 14 amino acids. The ends were cut back, 4 bases at V and 5 bases at J, with 13 bases in the middle. The CDR3 region is CASSLGGVGDTQYF. DNA of the CDR3: TGTGCCAGCTCACTAGGCGGAGTGGGAGATACGCAGTATTTT. The full variable domain, with the rest looked up from reference TRBV18 and TRBJ2-3, is NAGVMQNPRHLVRRRGQEARLRCSPMKGHSHVYWYRQLPEEGLKFMVYLQKENIIDESGMPKERFSAEFPKEGPSILRIQQVVRGDSAAYFCASSLGGVGDTQYFGPGTRLTVL.

Only one count was recorded for this clone. V is TRBV5-4 and J is TRBJ2-7; D is unclear. CDR1 and CDR2 from the germline V gene are SGHNT and YYREEE (reference sequence). V lost 0 bases and J lost 4, with 8 bases in between. The CDR3 covers 13 residues. CDR3 coding DNA: TGTGCCAGCAGCTTGGGGCAGTCTTACGAGCAGTACTTC. It codes for CASSLGQSYEQYF.

The chain is built from TRBV7-2 and TRBJ2-5; TRBD2 matches 10 bases. V gave up 1 base and J gave up 2 bases; unmatched junction bases: 4. Looked up from germline, CDR1 is SGHTA and CDR2 is FQGNSA. This CDR3 is 16 amino acids long. In DNA, the CDR3 is TGTGCCAGCAGCTTAGGGTTAGCGGGAGGACAAGAGACCCAGTACTTC. This translates into CASSLGLAGGQETQYF.

The sample holds one count of this clone. The genes are TRBV28 and TRBJ2-7; TRBD1 matches at 7 bases. Germline-derived CDR1 and CDR2 are MDHEN and SYDVKM. This CDR3 is 15 amino acids long. Losses at the gene ends were 4 bases for V and 7 bases for J; bases not matched to a gene: 13. CDR3 nucleotide sequence: TGTGCCAGCAGTTCACAGGGGACACCTAGGGAGGAGCAGTACTTC. Translation: CASSSQGTPREEQYF.

This clone has just a few counts. The chain has TRBV5-4 and TRBJ1-4; weak D call: TRBD1 (6 bases). Trimming pared 4 bases from V and 7 bases from J, leaving 17 bases between. CDR3 length: 15 amino acids. CDR1 SGHNT and CDR2 YYREEE come from the germline V gene (reference sequence). The CDR3 loop reads CASSPGDTLGEKLFF. The CDR3 coding sequence is TGTGCCAGCAGCCCCGGGGACACCTTGGGTGAAAAACTGTTTTTT.

This clone occurred once. This sequence joins TRBV7-8 and TRBJ2-7; weak D call: TRBD1 (6 bases). The germline CDR1 and CDR2 sequences are SGHVS and FQNEAQ. The CDR3 is 16 residues long. Deletions cut 5 bases from V and 0 bases from J, with 17 bases between. CDR3 sequence reads: CASSARDRDISYEQYF. The CDR3 DNA follows: TGTGCCAGCAGCGCAAGAGATCGGGACATCTCCTACGAGCAGTACTTC.

The chain is built from TRBV6-5 and TRBJ1-2; possibly TRBD1 for D (6 bases). Trimming removed 5 bases from V and 5 bases from J, with 9 bases in between. Germline assignment: CDR1 MNHEY and CDR2 SVGAGI. This CDR3 region has 12 residues. This CDR3 reads CASSPRGYGYTF. The CDR3 nucleotides are TGTGCCAGCAGTCCCAGGGGATATGGCTACACCTTC.

The count of this clone is one. V gene TRBV18 combines with J gene TRBJ1-1; the match to TRBD1 covers 10 bases. The trim removed 2 bases at V and 4 bases at J, leaving 7 bases unmatched. The CDR3 consists of 16 residues. Germline values: CDR1 KGHSH, CDR2 LQKENI. CDR3 sequence (DNA): TGTGCCAGCTCACCATCGACAGGGGGCGCCCCCACTGAAGCTTTCTTT. It translates to CASSPSTGGAPTEAFF. The full variable domain, its missing parts supplied by reference TRBV18 and TRBJ1-1, is NAGVMQNPRHLVRRRGQEARLRCSPMKGHSHVYWYRQLPEEGLKFMVYLQKENIIDESGMPKERFSAEFPKEGPSILRIQQVVRGDSAAYFCASSPSTGGAPTEAFFGQGTRLTVV.

The table lists this clone with a few counts. This chain joins TRBV19 and TRBJ2-1; 9 bases map to TRBD2. Germline-derived CDR1 and CDR2 are LNHDA and SQIVND (reference sequence). The trim removed 1 base at V and 6 bases at J, leaving 4 bases unmatched. CDR3 size: 15 residues. The CDR3 region has the DNA TGTGCCAGTAGTATAGGGGGCGGGAGGGCCAATGAGCAGTTCTTC. It codes for CASSIGGGRANEQFF.

This chain links TRBV5-6 with TRBJ1-5; 8 nucleotides agree with TRBD1. The CDR3 sequence is 15 residues long. Germline CDR1 SGHDT, CDR2 YYEEEE. The V and J ends lost 0 bases and 3 bases, in that order; junction bases with no gene match: 2. CDR3 amino acids: CASSLGQGSNQPQHF. CDR3 sequence (DNA): TGTGCCAGCAGCTTGGGACAGGGGTCCAATCAGCCCCAGCATTTT.

This clone was recorded only once. The rearrangement links TRBV7-9 to TRBJ2-3, with D maybe TRBD2 (6 bases). V lost 5 bases and J 4 bases, leaving 19 bases between the germline ends. Germline loops: CDR1 SEHNR, CDR2 FQNEAQ (reference sequence). The CDR3 runs 16 residues. The CDR3 DNA reads TGTGCCAGCAGCGCCAATAGCGGATCCTTGGCAGATACGCAGTATTTT. Translation: CASSANSGSLADTQYF.

The chain uses TRBV15 and TRBJ1-6, with no clear D. Trimming stripped 1 base from V and 7 bases from J, with 5 bases between. Germline values: CDR1 LNHNV, CDR2 YYDKDF (reference sequence). The CDR3 contains 13 residues. The CDR3 region is CATSRGQNSPLHF. DNA of the CDR3: TGTGCCACCAGCAGAGGACAAAATTCACCCCTCCACTTT.

The chain is built from TRBV7-9 and TRBJ2-3; D is possibly TRBD1 (6 bases). There are 16 residues in the CDR3. V dropped 3 bases and J dropped 4 bases, with 17 bases sitting between them. Germline lookup yields CDR1 SEHNR and CDR2 FQNEAQ (reference sequence). CDR3 nucleotide sequence: TGTGCCAGCAGCTTCCGAGGGGGAGCTGAGCCAGATACGCAGTATTTT. This codes for CASSFRGGAEPDTQYF.

The rearrangement joins TRBV5-1 to TRBJ1-1; the D gene is possibly TRBD1 (5 bases). CDR3 length equals 15 residues. Germline CDR1 reads SGHRS; CDR2 reads YFSETQ. Trimming pared 6 bases from V and 2 bases from J, leaving 17 bases between. This CDR3 is CASTISGGSNTEAFF. The CDR3, as DNA: TGCGCCAGCACCATTTCTGGGGGGTCTAACACTGAAGCTTTCTTT.